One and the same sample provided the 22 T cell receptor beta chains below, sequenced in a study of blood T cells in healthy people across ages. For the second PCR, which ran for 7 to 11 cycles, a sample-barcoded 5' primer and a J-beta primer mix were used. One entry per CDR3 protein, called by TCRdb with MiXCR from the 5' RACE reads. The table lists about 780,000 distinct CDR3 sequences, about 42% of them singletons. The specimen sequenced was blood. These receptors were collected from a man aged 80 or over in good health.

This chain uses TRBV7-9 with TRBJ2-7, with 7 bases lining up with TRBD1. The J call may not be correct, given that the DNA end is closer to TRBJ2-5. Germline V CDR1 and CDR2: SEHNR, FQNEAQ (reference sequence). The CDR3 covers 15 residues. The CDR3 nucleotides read TGTGCCAGCAGCTTGGTAACAGGGGTCCAAGAGACCCAGTACTTC. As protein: CASSLVTGVQETQYF.

In DNA, the CDR3 is TGTGCCACCAGCACCCTCGGCAAGGGAGGGTTTTACAATGAGCAGTTCTTC. It specifies CATSTLGKGGFYNEQFF. This rearrangement joins TRBV15 to TRBJ2-1, with 7 bases fitting TRBD2. J gave up 4 bases and V 4 bases, and 13 bases lay outside the gene matches. The germline V gene has CDR1 LNHNV and CDR2 YYDKDF (reference sequence). The CDR3 covers 17 residues.

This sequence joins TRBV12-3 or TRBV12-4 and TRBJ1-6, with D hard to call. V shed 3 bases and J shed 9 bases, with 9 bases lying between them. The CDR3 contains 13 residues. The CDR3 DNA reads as TGTGCCAGCAGTTTTCGGCTCGGTTCACCCCTCCACTTT. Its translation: CASSFRLGSPLHF.

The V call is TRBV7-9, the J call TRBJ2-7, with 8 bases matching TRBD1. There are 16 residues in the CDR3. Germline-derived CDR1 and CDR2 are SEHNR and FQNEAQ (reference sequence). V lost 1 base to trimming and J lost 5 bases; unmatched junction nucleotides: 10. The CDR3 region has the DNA TGTGCCAGCAGCTTAGTTGGCAGGGGGCCACCCCACGAGCAGTACTTC. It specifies CASSLVGRGPPHEQYF. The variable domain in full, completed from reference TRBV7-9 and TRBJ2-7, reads DTGVSQNPRHKITKRGQNVTFRCDPISEHNRLYWYRQTLGQGPEFLTYFQNEAQLEKSRLLSDRFSAERPKGSFSTLEIQRTEQGDSAMYLCASSLVGRGPPHEQYFGPGTRLTVT.

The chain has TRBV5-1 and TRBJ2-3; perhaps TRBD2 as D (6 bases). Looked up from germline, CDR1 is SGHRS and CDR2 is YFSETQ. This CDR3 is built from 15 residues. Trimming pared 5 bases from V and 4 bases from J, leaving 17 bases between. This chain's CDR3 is CASRPGTGVADTQYF. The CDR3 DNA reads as TGCGCCAGCAGGCCCGGGACGGGGGTTGCAGATACGCAGTATTTT.

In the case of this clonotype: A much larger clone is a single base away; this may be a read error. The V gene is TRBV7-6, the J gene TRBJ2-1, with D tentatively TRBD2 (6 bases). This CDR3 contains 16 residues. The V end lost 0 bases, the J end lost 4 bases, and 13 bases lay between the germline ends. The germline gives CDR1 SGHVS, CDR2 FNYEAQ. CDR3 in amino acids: CASSLATRGIYNEQFF. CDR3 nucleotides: TGTGCCAGCAGCTTAGCGACGCGGGGCATTTACAATGAGCAGTTCTTC.

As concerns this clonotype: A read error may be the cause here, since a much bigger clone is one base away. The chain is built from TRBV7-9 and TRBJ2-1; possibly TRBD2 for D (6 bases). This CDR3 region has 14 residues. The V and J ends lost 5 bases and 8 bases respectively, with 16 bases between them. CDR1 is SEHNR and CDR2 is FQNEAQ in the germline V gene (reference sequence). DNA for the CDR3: TGTGCCAGCAGCGTAGATTGGGGAGGCGATGAGCAGTTCTTC. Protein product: CASSVDWGGDEQFF.

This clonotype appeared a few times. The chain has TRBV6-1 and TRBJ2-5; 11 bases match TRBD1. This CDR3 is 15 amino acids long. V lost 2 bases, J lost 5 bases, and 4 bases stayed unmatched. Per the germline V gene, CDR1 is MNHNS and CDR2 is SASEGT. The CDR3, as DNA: TGTGCCAGCAGTGAACGGACAGGGGGCCGGGAGACCCAGTACTTC. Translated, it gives CASSERTGGRETQYF.

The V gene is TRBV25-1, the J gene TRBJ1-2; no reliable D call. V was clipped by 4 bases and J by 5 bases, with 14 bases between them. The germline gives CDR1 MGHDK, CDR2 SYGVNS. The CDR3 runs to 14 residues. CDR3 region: CASSADGLPYGYTF. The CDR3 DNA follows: TGTGCCAGCAGTGCAGATGGCCTCCCATATGGCTACACCTTC.

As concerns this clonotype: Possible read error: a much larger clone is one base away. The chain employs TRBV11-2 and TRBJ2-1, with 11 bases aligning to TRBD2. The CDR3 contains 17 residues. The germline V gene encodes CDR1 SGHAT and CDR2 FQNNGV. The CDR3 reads CAGSLESVAGGRNEQFF. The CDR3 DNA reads TGTGCCGGCAGCTTAGAGTCAGTAGCGGGAGGGCGGAATGAGCAGTTCTTC.

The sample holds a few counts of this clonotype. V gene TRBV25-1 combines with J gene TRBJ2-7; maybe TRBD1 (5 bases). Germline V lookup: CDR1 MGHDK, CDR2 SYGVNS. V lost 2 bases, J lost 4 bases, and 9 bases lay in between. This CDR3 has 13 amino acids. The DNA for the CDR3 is TGTGCCAGCAGTGAACTGGGGCTGTACGAGCAGTACTTC. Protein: CASSELGLYEQYF.

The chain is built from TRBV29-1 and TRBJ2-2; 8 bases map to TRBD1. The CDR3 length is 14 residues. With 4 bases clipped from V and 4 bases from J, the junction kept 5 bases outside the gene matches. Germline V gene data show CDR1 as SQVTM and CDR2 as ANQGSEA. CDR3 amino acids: CSVGDRTPTGELFF. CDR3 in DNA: TGCAGCGTTGGGGACAGGACCCCCACCGGGGAGCTGTTTTTT.

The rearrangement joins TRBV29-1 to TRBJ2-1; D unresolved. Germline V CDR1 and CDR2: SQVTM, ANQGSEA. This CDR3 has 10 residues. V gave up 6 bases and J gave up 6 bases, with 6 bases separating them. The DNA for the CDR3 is TGCAGCGTGCACGTCAATGAGCAGTTCTTC. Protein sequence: CSVHVNEQFF.

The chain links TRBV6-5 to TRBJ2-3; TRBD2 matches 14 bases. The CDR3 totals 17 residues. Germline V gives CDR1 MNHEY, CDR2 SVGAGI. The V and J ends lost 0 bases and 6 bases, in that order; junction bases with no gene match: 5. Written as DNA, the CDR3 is TGTGCCAGCAGTTACTCGACTAGCGGGGGGGCATCGGATACGCAGTATTTT. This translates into CASSYSTSGGASDTQYF.

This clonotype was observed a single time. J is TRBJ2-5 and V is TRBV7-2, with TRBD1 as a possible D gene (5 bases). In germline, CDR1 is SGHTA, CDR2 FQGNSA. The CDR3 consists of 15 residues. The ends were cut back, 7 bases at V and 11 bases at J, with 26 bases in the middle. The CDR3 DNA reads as TGTGCCAGCATCAAAAGTCAGGGTCTTACGGATGAGCAGTACTTC. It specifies CASIKSQGLTDEQYF. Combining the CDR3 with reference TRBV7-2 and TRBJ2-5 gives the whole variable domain GAGVSQSPSNKVTEKGKDVELRCDPISGHTALYWYRQSLGQGLEFLIYFQGNSAPDKSGLPSDRFSAERTGGSVSTLTIQRTQQEDSAVYLCASIKSQGLTDEQYFGPGTRLLVL.

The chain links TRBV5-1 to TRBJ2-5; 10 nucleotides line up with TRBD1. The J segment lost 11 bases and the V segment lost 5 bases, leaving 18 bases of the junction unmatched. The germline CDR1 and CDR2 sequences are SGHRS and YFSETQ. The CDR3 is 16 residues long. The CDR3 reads CASSSSLDRGYNEQYF. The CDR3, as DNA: TGCGCCAGCAGTTCCTCATTGGACAGGGGGTATAATGAGCAGTACTTC.

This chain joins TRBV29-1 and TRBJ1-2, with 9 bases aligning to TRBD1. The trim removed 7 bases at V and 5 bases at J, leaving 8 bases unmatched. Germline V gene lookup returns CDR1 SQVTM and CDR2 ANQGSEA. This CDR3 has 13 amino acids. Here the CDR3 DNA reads TGCAGCGCGCTAACGACAGGGGGATATGGCTACACCTTC. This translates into CSALTTGGYGYTF.

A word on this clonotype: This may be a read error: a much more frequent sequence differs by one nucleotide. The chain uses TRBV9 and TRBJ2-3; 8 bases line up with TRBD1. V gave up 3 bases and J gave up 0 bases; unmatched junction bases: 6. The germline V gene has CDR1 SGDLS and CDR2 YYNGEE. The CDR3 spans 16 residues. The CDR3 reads CASSESGQVSTDTQYF. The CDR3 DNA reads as TGTGCCAGCAGCGAATCGGGACAGGTTAGCACAGATACGCAGTATTTT.

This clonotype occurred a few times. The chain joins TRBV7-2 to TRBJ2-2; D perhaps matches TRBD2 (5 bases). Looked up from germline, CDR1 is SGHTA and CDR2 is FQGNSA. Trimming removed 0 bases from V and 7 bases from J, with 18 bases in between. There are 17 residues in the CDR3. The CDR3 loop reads CASSLAWRRPSVGELFF. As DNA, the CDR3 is TGTGCCAGCAGCTTAGCATGGCGGAGGCCCTCCGTCGGGGAGCTGTTTTTT. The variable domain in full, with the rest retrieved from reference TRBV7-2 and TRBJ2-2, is GAGVSQSPSNKVTEKGKDVELRCDPISGHTALYWYRQSLGQGLEFLIYFQGNSAPDKSGLPSDRFSAERTGGSVSTLTIQRTQQEDSAVYLCASSLAWRRPSVGELFFGEGSRLTVL.

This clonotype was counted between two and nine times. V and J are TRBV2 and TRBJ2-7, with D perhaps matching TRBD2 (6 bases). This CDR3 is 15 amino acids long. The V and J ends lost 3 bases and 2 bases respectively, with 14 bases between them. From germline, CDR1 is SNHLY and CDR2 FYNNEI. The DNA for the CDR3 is TGTGCCAGCAGTGAGAGGGCGGGAAGCCCCTACGAGCAGTACTTC. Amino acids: CASSERAGSPYEQYF.

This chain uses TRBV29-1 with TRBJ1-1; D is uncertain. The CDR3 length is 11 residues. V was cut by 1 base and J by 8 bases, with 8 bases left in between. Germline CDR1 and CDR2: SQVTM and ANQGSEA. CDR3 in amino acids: CSVEGSNEAFF. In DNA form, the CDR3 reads TGCAGCGTTGAAGGCAGCAACGAAGCTTTCTTT.

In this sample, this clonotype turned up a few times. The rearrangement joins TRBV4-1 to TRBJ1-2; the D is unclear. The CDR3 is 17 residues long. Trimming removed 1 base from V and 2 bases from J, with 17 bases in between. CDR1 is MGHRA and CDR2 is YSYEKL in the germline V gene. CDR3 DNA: TGCGCCAGCAGCCAAGTTTCAGTTCAAACTCTAAACTATGGCTACACCTTC. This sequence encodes CASSQVSVQTLNYGYTF.